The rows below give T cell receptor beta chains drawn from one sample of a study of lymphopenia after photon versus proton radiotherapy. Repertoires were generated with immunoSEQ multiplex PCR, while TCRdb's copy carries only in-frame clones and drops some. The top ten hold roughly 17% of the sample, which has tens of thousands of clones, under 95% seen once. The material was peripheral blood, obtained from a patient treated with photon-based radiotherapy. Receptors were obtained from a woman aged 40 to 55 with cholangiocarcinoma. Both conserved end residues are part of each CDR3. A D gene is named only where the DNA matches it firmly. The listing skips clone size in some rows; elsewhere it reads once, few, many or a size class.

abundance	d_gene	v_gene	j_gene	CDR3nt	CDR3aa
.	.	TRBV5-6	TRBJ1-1	TGTGCCAGCAGCTTGAAGCAGGGAACTTTCTTT	CASSLKQGTFF
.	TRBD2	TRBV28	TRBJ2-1	TGTGCCAGCAGTTCACTAGCGGGAGAACGCAATGAGCAGTTCTTC	CASSSLAGERNEQFF
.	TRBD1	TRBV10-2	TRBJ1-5	TGCGCCAGCAGTAGCCAACAGGGGTTTGAGCCCCAGCATTTT	CASSSQQGFEPQHF
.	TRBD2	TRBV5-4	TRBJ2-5	TGTGCCAGCAGCCGCGAAGGTGGCGGGGGAGAGACCCAGTACTTC	CASSREGGGGETQYF
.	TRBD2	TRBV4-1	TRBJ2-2	TGCGCCAGCAGTGCGGGGGGGAACACCGGGGAGCTGTTTTTT	CASSAGGNTGELFF
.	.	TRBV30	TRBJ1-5	TGTGCCTGGAGTGTGGCCGCAGATATGGGCAATCAGCCCCAGCATTTT	CAWSVAADMGNQPQHF
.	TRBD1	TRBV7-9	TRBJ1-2	TGTGCCAGCAGCCGAGGGACAGGACCGGTCGATGGCTACACCTTC	CASSRGTGPVDGYTF
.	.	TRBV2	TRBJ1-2	TGTGCCAGCAGTGATTACGCCTCACAGGGTATCGATGGCTACACCTTC	CASSDYASQGIDGYTF
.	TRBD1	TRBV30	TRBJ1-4	TGTGCCTGGTCGCGACGACAGGGGACGGGTGAAAAACTGTTTTTT	CAWSRRQGTGEKLFF
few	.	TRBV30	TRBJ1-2	TGTGCCTGGAACAGGGACGGCTACACCTTC	CAWNRDGYTF
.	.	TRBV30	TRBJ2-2	TGTGCCTGGAGTGGAGAGGGGGGCCATAACACCGGGGAGCTGTTTTTT	CAWSGEGGHNTGELFF
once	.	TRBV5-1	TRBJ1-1	TGCGCCAGCAGCACAGGACTGCCGCGCACTGAAGCTTTCTTT	CASSTGLPRTEAFF
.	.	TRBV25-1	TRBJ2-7	TGTGCCAGCAGTGAAAGGGGGGGGGAGCAGTACTTC	CASSERGGEQYF
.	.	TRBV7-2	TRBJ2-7	TGTGCCAGCAGCTTGGGGGTTAGCTCCTACGAGCAGTACTTC	CASSLGVSSYEQYF
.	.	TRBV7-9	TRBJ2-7	TGTGCCAGCAGCCAAGAGGGGGGAAGCTCCTACGAGCAGTACTTC	CASSQEGGSSYEQYF
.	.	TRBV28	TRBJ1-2	TGTGCCAGCAGTTTATCGGGGGGAAAGGTTCGTTATGGCTACACCTTC	CASSLSGGKVRYGYTF
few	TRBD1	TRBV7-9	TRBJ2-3	TGTGCCAGCACCGCGGGACAGGCGATTTCAGATACGCAGTATTTT	CASTAGQAISDTQYF
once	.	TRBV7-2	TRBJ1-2	TGTGCCAGCAGCTTAGAAGGGGAAAGCGGCTACACCTTC	CASSLEGESGYTF
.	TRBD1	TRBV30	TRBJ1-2	TGTGCCTGGAGTCCCGGGACAGGCTATGGCTACACCTTC	CAWSPGTGYGYTF
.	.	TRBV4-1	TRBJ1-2	TGCGCCAGCAGCCAAGCGGGCCAGGGAATTGGGGGCTACACCTTC	CASSQAGQGIGGYTF
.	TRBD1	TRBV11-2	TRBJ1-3	TGTGCCAGCAGCTATCGACAGGGGACTGGAAACACCATATATTTT	CASSYRQGTGNTIYF
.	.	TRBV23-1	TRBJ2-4	TGCGCCAGCAGTCGGAAAATATTGGGCAGAATAGAGGCCAAAAACATTCAGTACTTC	CASSRKILGRIEAKNIQYF
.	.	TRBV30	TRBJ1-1	TGTGCCTGGAGCCCGGGCTCGAACACTGAAGCTTTCTTT	CAWSPGSNTEAFF
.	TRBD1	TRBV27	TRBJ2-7	TGTGCCAGCAGTCCCCTGCCCGGGACAGGGAGGGGTTACGAGCAGTACTTC	CASSPLPGTGRGYEQYF
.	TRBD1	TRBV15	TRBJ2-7	TGTGCCACCAGCAGACCCCGGGTGGGACAGGGAGGATACGAGCAGTACTTC	CATSRPRVGQGGYEQYF
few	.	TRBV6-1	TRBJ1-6	TGTGCCAGCAGCTCCTCCGGGACAAGTAATTCACCCCTCCACTTT	CASSSSGTSNSPLHF
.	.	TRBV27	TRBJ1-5	TGTGCCAGCAGTCCCAGGGAATATAGCAATCAGCCCCAGCATTTT	CASSPREYSNQPQHF
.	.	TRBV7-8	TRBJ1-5	TGTGCCAGCAGCCCAAGTAGGACGGGATATAGCAATCAGCCCCAGCATTTT	CASSPSRTGYSNQPQHF
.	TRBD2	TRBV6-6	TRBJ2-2	TGTGCCAGCAGTTACTACGGGAGGGCCGACACCGGGGAGCTGTTTTTT	CASSYYGRADTGELFF
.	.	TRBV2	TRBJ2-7	TGTGCCAGCAGTGAAGCGGGATCTATCGCCTACGAGCAGTACTTC	CASSEAGSIAYEQYF
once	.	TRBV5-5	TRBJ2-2	TGTGCCAGCAGAGAAGGTACCGGGGAGCTGTTTTTT	CASREGTGELFF
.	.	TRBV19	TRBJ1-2	TGTGCCAGTAGTAATACTCCAGCAAACTATGGCTACACCTTC	CASSNTPANYGYTF
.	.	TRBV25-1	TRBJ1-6	TGTGCCAGCAGTCATACGGGACTCATAGAGTCACCCCTCCACTTT	CASSHTGLIESPLHF
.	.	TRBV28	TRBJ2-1	TGTGCCAGCAGGGGGAGAAAGGGCAACTTCAATGAGCAGTTCTTC	CASRGRKGNFNEQFF
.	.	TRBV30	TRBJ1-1	TGTGCCTGGAGACCGGAGGCCGGATCGAACACTGAAGCTTTCTTT	CAWRPEAGSNTEAFF
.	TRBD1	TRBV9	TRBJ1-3	TGTGCCAGCAGCCCGGGACAGTCCTCTGGAAACACCATATATTTT	CASSPGQSSGNTIYF
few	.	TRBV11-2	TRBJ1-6	TGTGCCAGCGGCAATAATTCACCCCTCCACTTT	CASGNNSPLHF
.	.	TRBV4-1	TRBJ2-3	TGCGCCAGCAGCCAAGGAAGCGGGAGCACAGATACGCAGTATTTT	CASSQGSGSTDTQYF
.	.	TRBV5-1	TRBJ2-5	TGCGCCAGCAGCTCGTCAGGCGCGGAGACCCAGTACTTC	CASSSSGAETQYF
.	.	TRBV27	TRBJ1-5	TGTGCCAGCAGTTTCTCGGAAAATCAGCCCCAGCATTTT	CASSFSENQPQHF
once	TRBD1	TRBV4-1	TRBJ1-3	TGCGCCAGCAGCCAAGATTTAGGGGGCGCAAGGTCTGGAAACACCATATATTTT	CASSQDLGGARSGNTIYF
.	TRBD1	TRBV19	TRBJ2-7	TGTGCCAGCTCGGGGCGGGACAGGGGATTCCACGAGCAGTACTTC	CASSGRDRGFHEQYF
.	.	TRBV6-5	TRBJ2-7	TGTGCCAGCAGGCAGGGGAGGGAGCAGTACTTC	CASRQGREQYF
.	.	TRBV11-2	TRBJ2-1	TGTGCCAGCAGCTACAGACAGTGGGGCGACGTCGAGCAGTTCTTC	CASSYRQWGDVEQFF
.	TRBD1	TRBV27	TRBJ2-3	TGTGCCAGCAGCCGGGACAGAGACACAGATACGCAGTATTTT	CASSRDRDTDTQYF
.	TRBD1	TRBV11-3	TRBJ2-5	TGTGCCAGCAGCTTAGCCTCCGGGACAGGGACCGAGACCCAGTACTTC	CASSLASGTGTETQYF
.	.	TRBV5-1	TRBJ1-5	TGCGCCAGCAGCTTGGAAGGTGGCCCCAATCAGCCCCAGCATTTT	CASSLEGGPNQPQHF
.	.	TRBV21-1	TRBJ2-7	TGTGCCAGCAGCAAAGAGAAGGGGATAACCTACGAGCAGTACTTC	CASSKEKGITYEQYF
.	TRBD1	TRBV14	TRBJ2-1	TGTGCCAGCAGCCAAGTCGACAGGGCAACATACAATGAGCAGTTCTTC	CASSQVDRATYNEQFF
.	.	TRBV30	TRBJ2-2	TGTGCCTGGAGTGTGTTTAGCGGCACCGGGGAGCTGTTTTTT	CAWSVFSGTGELFF
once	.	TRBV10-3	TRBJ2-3	TGTGCCATCGAGGACAGCAAGACTAGCACAGATACGCAGTATTTT	CAIEDSKTSTDTQYF